This entry lists 29 T cell receptor beta chains sequenced from one sample in a study of CD8 T cells in Susac syndrome (dated by TCRdb to the late 2010s). The library relied on the immunoSEQ multiplex PCR assay. RNA was extracted using the RNeasy kit, and roughly 0.5 to 1 microgram was reverse transcribed with random hexamers. The raw public data were reprocessed by TCRdb itself: fastp quality trimming at Q25, MiXCR clonotype calling, in-frame beta chains only. Rows with a matching CDR3 protein are joined into one entry that keeps the most common DNA and genes. The sample data list approximately 83,000 distinct CDR3 sequences, and over 85% of these were observed just once. The biggest ten clones account for under 1% of the sample. The material sequenced was CD8+ T cells from PBMCs. These receptors were taken from a human donor with Susac syndrome.

The chain employs TRBV4-1 and TRBJ2-2; 8 nucleotides align to TRBD1. Germline V CDR1 and CDR2: MGHRA, YSYEKL. The J segment lost 6 bases and the V segment lost 0 bases, leaving 12 bases of the junction unmatched. This CDR3 comprises 18 residues. The CDR3 nucleotides read TGCGCCAGCAGCCAAGAATGGACAGGGTTTGGGATGGCCGGGGAGCTGTTTTTT. Encoded protein: CASSQEWTGFGMAGELFF.

The chain employs TRBV7-9 and TRBJ2-2; maybe TRBD2 (6 bases). V shed 8 bases and J shed 5 bases, with 12 bases lying between them. CDR1 is SEHNR and CDR2 is FQNEAQ in the germline V gene (reference sequence). The length of the CDR3 is 13 residues. The CDR3 here is CASGTGATGELFF. The DNA of the CDR3 is TGTGCCAGCGGGACGGGAGCAACCGGGGAGCTGTTTTTT.

Only one count was recorded for this clonotype. The CDR3 loop reads CASSLGQAQETQYF. The CDR3 nucleotides are TGTGCCAGCAGCCTAGGACAGGCCCAAGAGACCCAGTACTTC. The chain recombines TRBV6-5 with TRBJ2-5; 7 bases agree with TRBD1. The germline gives CDR1 MNHEY, CDR2 SVGAGI. After removal of 6 bases from V and 1 base from J, the junction contained 5 bases not matched to a gene. The CDR3 consists of 14 residues.

V gene TRBV28 combines with J gene TRBJ2-5, with 10 bases fitting TRBD2. The length of the CDR3 is 13 residues. Germline V gives CDR1 MDHEN, CDR2 SYDVKM. The V gene end was trimmed by 7 bases and the J gene end by 3 bases; junction bases not matched to a gene: 2. The CDR3 coding sequence is TGTGCCAGCACCAGCGGGAGGGAAGAGACCCAGTACTTC. This gives the protein CASTSGREETQYF.

V is TRBV14 and J is TRBJ2-5; weak D call: TRBD1 (6 bases). With 2 bases removed from V and 5 bases from J, the gap between germline ends came to 12 bases. Germline V gene lookup returns CDR1 SGHDN and CDR2 FVKESK. This CDR3 contains 14 residues. The DNA of the CDR3 is TGTGCCAGCAGCCAATTTACAGGGATGGAGACCCAGTACTTC. As protein: CASSQFTGMETQYF.

This sequence joins TRBV28 and TRBJ2-1; 10 bases fit TRBD2. V dropped 4 bases and J dropped 2; count of bases not matched to a gene: 5. The CDR3 runs to 16 residues. Per germline, CDR1 MDHEN and CDR2 SYDVKM. The CDR3: CASSSRTSGPYNEQFF. CDR3 sequence (DNA): TGTGCCAGCAGTTCACGGACTAGCGGCCCCTACAATGAGCAGTTCTTC.

The V gene is TRBV7-9, the J gene TRBJ1-4; 7 bases are a match to TRBD1. The CDR3 contains 16 residues. The germline CDR1 and CDR2 sequences are SEHNR and FQNEAQ (reference sequence). Trimming removed 4 bases from V and 3 bases from J; junction bases left unmatched: 8. The CDR3 spells CASSSTRQGPNEKLFF. The CDR3 DNA sequence: TGTGCCAGCAGCTCAACGCGACAGGGACCTAATGAAAAACTGTTTTTT.

Details on this clonotype: The junction departs from germline at one end; a sequencing error may be responsible. V is TRBV4-2 and J is TRBJ1-6; D call uncertain. The CDR3 is made up of 14 amino acids. Germline V gene lookup returns CDR1 LGHNA and CDR2 YNFKEQ. In DNA form, the CDR3 reads TGTGCCAGCAGCCAAGACTGGGAAGGATCACCCCTCCATTTT. Protein product: CASSQDWEGSPLHF.

The chain links TRBV4-1 to TRBJ1-2, with D unclear. This CDR3 spans 17 amino acids. Looked up from germline, CDR1 is MGHRA and CDR2 is YSYEKL. The V gene lost 0 bases and the J gene lost 4 bases, with 18 bases spanning the gap. CDR3: CASSQDEPSGLGYGYTF. The DNA for the CDR3 is TGCGCCAGCAGCCAAGATGAACCGAGTGGCCTTGGCTATGGCTACACCTTC.

The chain uses TRBV4-1 and TRBJ1-4; 7 nucleotides match TRBD1. The CDR3 sequence is 15 residues long. With V trimmed by 4 bases and J by 5 bases, 7 bases remained unmatched. The germline V gene has CDR1 MGHRA and CDR2 YSYEKL. For the CDR3, the DNA is TGCGCCAGCAGCCTCCTGACAGGGCGGAATGAAAAACTGTTTTTT. Residues: CASSLLTGRNEKLFF.

The CDR3 loop reads CASSSAPTEGGYTF. In DNA, the CDR3 is TGTGCCAGCAGCTCCGCCCCGACAGAGGGCGGCTACACCTTC. The chain recombines TRBV7-9 with TRBJ1-2; D is perhaps TRBD1 (5 bases). The CDR3 covers 14 residues. CDR1 and CDR2 (germline): SEHNR, FQNEAQ (reference sequence). Trimming removed 4 bases from V and 8 bases from J, with 17 bases in between.

J is TRBJ2-1 and V is TRBV28; 10 bases align to TRBD2. With 7 bases clipped from V and 5 bases from J, the junction kept 8 bases outside the gene matches. The CDR3 runs to 15 residues. Germline CDR1 reads MDHEN; CDR2 reads SYDVKM. The CDR3 coding sequence is TGTGCCAGCAAACTAGCGGGACGGCTGGACAATGAGCAGTTCTTC. Its protein product is CASKLAGRLDNEQFF.

The chain uses TRBV29-1 and TRBJ2-7, with D perhaps TRBD2 (5 bases). The CDR3 has 15 residues. Trimming removed 6 bases from V and 2 bases from J, with 20 bases in between. Germline CDR1 and CDR2: SQVTM and ANQGSEA. The CDR3 sequence: CSVDGILPGTYEQYF. CDR3 bases: TGCAGCGTAGACGGGATCCTCCCCGGCACCTACGAGCAGTACTTC.

J is TRBJ2-3 and V is TRBV12-3 or TRBV12-4; TRBD2 matches 10 bases. The CDR3 has 13 amino acids. V lost 6 bases to trimming and J lost 4 bases; unmatched junction nucleotides: 1. The CDR3 DNA sequence: TGTGCCAGCAGAGCGGGAGGGCCAGATACGCAGTATTTT. This codes for CASRAGGPDTQYF.

CDR3 in DNA: TGTGCCAGCAGCCTCTTCGGAACAGGATGGGGGTGGCAGTACTTC. Translating gives CASSLFGTGWGWQYF. The genes are TRBV5-4 and TRBJ2-7; D is perhaps TRBD1 or TRBD2 (5 bases each). The CDR3 is made up of 15 amino acids. The V and J ends lost 4 bases and 9 bases respectively, with 23 bases between them. Germline V gives CDR1 SGHNT, CDR2 YYREEE (reference sequence).

V usage is TRBV5-1 and J usage is TRBJ2-7, with 11 bases lining up with TRBD2. Germline CDR1 and CDR2: SGHRS and YFSETQ. CDR3 size: 18 residues. Trimming cost V 6 bases and J 3 bases; bases outside gene matches: 17. CDR3 region: CASNELAGDPKGGYEQYF. The CDR3 region has the DNA TGCGCCAGCAACGAACTAGCGGGAGATCCTAAAGGGGGCTACGAGCAGTACTTC.

This chain uses TRBV6-5 with TRBJ2-7; D ambiguous. The CDR3 runs to 15 residues. CDR1 and CDR2 from the germline V gene are MNHEY and SVGAGI. V was cut by 5 bases and J by 2 bases, with 16 bases left in between. CDR3 sequence reads: CASSLSLQNAYEQYF. For the CDR3, the DNA is TGTGCCAGCAGTCTAAGCCTACAGAACGCCTACGAGCAGTACTTC.

V usage is TRBV6-6 and J usage is TRBJ2-5; D gene unclear. Trimming cost V 2 bases and J 5 bases, with 6 bases left between them. The CDR3 totals 12 residues. Germline V lookup: CDR1 MNHNY, CDR2 SVGAGI (reference sequence). The CDR3 nucleotides read TGTGCCAGCAGTTACGTTCAGGAGACCCAGTACTTC. Translated, it gives CASSYVQETQYF.

The chain links TRBV5-6 to TRBJ1-2; D remains unclear. V lost 4 bases, J lost 8 bases, and 12 bases lay in between. Germline CDR1 and CDR2: SGHDT and YYEEEE. CDR3 size: 12 residues. CDR3 nucleotide sequence: TGTGCCAGCAGCGGAACAGATGGGGGCTACACCTTC. Protein sequence: CASSGTDGGYTF.

V and J are TRBV30 and TRBJ2-2, with D unresolved. Germline V gene data show CDR1 as GTSNPN and CDR2 as SVGIG (reference sequence). Trimming removed 2 bases from V and 0 bases from J, with 7 bases in between. The CDR3 contains 14 residues. The CDR3 bases are TGTGCCTGGAGTCGAGTTACGAACACCGGGGAGCTGTTTTTT. Translating gives CAWSRVTNTGELFF. Using reference TRBV30 and TRBJ2-2 for the parts outside the CDR3, the full variable domain is SQTIHQWPATLVQPVGSPLSLECTVEGTSNPNLYWYRQAAGRGLQLLFYSVGIGQISSEVPQNLSASRPQDRQFILSSKKLLLSDSGFYLCAWSRVTNTGELFFGEGSRLTVL.

The chain carries TRBV4-2 and TRBJ2-3; possibly TRBD1 or TRBD2 for D (5 bases each). The CDR3 is 16 amino acids. The germline CDR1 and CDR2 sequences are LGHNA and YNFKEQ. V gave up 0 bases and J gave up 3 bases, with 13 bases separating them. The CDR3, as DNA: TGTGCCAGCAGCCAAGACGGGGAGACAGCAACAGATACGCAGTATTTT. It specifies CASSQDGETATDTQYF.

The J gene is TRBJ1-5, the V gene TRBV30, with a tentative D call TRBD1 (5 bases). The CDR3 extends over 14 amino acids. With 2 bases removed from V and 6 bases from J, the gap between germline ends came to 14 bases. Germline CDR1 GTSNPN, CDR2 SVGIG (reference sequence). In DNA, the CDR3 is TGTGCCTGGAGTCTTGGACACTCCGGTCAGCCCCAGCATTTT. Its translation is CAWSLGHSGQPQHF.

The rearrangement uses TRBV18 and TRBJ2-5; no clear D gene. Trimming removed 8 bases from V and 3 bases from J, with 16 bases in between. The CDR3 length is 14 residues. The germline V gene has CDR1 KGHSH and CDR2 LQKENI. CDR3: CASPELPPKETQYF. The CDR3 DNA reads TGTGCCAGCCCCGAACTACCCCCAAAAGAGACCCAGTACTTC.

This chain uses TRBV6-5 with TRBJ1-5, with a weak D call TRBD1 (6 bases). Trimming left V 6 bases short and J 5 bases short, with 11 bases between. This CDR3 spans 13 amino acids. Germline lookup yields CDR1 MNHEY and CDR2 SVGAGI. CDR3 coding DNA: TGTGCCAGCAGACAGGGAATTGATCAGCCCCAGCATTTT. It encodes CASRQGIDQPQHF.

The gene calls are TRBV24-1 and TRBJ2-1; 10 nucleotides match TRBD2. Trimming removed 4 bases from V and 5 bases from J; junction bases left unmatched: 10. The CDR3 has 17 residues. The germline V gene encodes CDR1 KGHDR and CDR2 SFDVKD. The CDR3 bases are TGTGCCACCAGTGACCTTCAGACTAGCGGGCTACACAATGAGCAGTTCTTC. This translates into CATSDLQTSGLHNEQFF.

The CDR3 nucleotides read TGTGCCAGCAGTCCGGACAGGGGGGCCCAAGAGACCCAGTACTTC. Its translation: CASSPDRGAQETQYF. The chain uses TRBV12-3 or TRBV12-4 and TRBJ2-5; 10 nucleotides match TRBD1. The V segment lost 5 bases and the J segment 1 base; nucleotides outside the gene matches: 4. CDR3 length: 15 amino acids.

The gene calls are TRBV7-9 and TRBJ2-5, with D possibly matching TRBD1 (5 bases). In germline, CDR1 is SEHNR, CDR2 FQNEAQ (reference sequence). Trimming stripped 7 bases from V and 2 bases from J, with 11 bases between. The CDR3 length is 13 residues. The CDR3 nucleotides are TGTGCCAGCACCTCAGGGATACAAGAGACCCAGTACTTC. It is translated as CASTSGIQETQYF.

The gene calls are TRBV29-1 and TRBJ2-7, with D possibly being TRBD2 (6 bases). Trimming took off 6 bases at V and 1 base at J, with 7 bases between the two ends. Per germline, CDR1 SQVTM and CDR2 ANQGSEA. The CDR3 sequence is 11 residues long. CDR3 residues: CSVRESYEQYF. In DNA, the CDR3 is TGCAGCGTCCGGGAGTCCTACGAGCAGTACTTC.

This rearrangement joins TRBV11-2 to TRBJ2-5, with TRBD2 matching over 8 bases. V was pared by 5 bases and J by 4 bases, with 9 bases of the junction left unmatched. Germline V CDR1 and CDR2: SGHAT, FQNNGV. The CDR3 is 15 residues long. The CDR3 sequence is CASSAWGREAETQYF. CDR3 coding DNA: TGTGCCAGCAGCGCATGGGGGCGGGAGGCAGAGACCCAGTACTTC.